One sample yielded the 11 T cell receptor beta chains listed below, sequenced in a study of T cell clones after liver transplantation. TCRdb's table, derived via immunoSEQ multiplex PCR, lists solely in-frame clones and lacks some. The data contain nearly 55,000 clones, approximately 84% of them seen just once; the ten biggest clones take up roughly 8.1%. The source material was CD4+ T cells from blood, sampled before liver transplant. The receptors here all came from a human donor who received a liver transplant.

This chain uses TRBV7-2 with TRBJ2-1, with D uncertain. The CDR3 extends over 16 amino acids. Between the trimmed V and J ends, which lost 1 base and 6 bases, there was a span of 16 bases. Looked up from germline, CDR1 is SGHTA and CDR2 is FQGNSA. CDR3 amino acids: CASSLEGLGWFNEQFF. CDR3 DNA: TGTGCCAGCAGCTTAGAGGGCCTAGGTTGGTTCAATGAGCAGTTCTTC. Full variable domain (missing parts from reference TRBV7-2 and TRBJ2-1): GAGVSQSPSNKVTEKGKDVELRCDPISGHTALYWYRQSLGQGLEFLIYFQGNSAPDKSGLPSDRFSAERTGGSVSTLTIQRTQQEDSAVYLCASSLEGLGWFNEQFFGPGTRLTVL.

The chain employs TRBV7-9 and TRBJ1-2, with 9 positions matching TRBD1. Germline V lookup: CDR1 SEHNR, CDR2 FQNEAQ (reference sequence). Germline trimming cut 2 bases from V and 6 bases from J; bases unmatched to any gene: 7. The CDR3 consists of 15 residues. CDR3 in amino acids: CASSLSGGTGNGYTF. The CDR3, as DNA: TGTGCCAGCAGCTTAAGTGGCGGGACAGGGAATGGCTACACCTTC.

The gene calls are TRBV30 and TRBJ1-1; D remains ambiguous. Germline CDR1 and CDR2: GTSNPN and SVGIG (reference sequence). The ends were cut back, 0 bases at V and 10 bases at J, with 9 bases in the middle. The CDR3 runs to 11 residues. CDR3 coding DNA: TGTGCCTGGAGTGTTGGGGTTGTAGCTTTCTTT. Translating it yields CAWSVGVVAFF.

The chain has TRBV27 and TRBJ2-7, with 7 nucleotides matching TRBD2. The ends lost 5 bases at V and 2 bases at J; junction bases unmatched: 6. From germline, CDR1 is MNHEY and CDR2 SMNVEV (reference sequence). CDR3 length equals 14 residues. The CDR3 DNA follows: TGTGCCAGCAGTATTAGCGGGCGCGCCTACGAGCAGTACTTC. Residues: CASSISGRAYEQYF.

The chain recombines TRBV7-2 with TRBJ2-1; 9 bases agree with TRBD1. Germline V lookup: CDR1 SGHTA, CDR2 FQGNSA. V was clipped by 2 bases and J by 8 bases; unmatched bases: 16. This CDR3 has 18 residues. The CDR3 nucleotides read TGTGCCAGCAGCTTACGCCATTTAACCGGGACAGGGTTTCATGAGCAGTTCTTC. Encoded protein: CASSLRHLTGTGFHEQFF.

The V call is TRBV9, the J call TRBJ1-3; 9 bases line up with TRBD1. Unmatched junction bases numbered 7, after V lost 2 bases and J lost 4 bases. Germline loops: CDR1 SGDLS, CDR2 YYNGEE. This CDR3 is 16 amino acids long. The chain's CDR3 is CASSVAGTGLGNTIYF. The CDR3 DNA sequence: TGTGCCAGCAGCGTCGCCGGGACAGGGTTAGGAAACACCATATATTTT.

The CDR3 is CASSLVSVNTEAFF. The CDR3, as DNA: TGCGCCAGCAGCTTGGTATCAGTGAACACTGAAGCTTTCTTT. This sequence joins TRBV5-1 and TRBJ1-1; D gene uncertain. V was clipped by 0 bases and J by 0 bases, with 6 bases between them. CDR3 size: 14 residues. Germline V gives CDR1 SGHRS, CDR2 YFSETQ.

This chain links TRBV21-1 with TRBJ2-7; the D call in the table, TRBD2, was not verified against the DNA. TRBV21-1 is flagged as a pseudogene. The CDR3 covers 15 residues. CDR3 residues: CASSTSGGTSYEQYF. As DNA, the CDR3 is TGTGCCAGCAGCACTAGCGGGGGAACCTCCTACGAGCAGTACTTC.

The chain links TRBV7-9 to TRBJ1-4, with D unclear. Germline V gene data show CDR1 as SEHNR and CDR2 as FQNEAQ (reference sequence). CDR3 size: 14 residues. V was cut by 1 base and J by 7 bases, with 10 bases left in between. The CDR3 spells CASSLGGGVEKLFF. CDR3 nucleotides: TGTGCCAGCAGCTTAGGGGGTGGGGTTGAAAAACTGTTTTTT.

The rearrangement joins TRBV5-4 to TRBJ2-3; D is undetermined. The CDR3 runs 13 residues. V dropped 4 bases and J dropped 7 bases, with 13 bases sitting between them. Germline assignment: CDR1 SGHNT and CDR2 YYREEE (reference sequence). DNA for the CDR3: TGTGCCAGCAGCCAGCCTCTGGGGTATACGCAGTATTTT. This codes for CASSQPLGYTQYF.

Here the CDR3 DNA reads TGTGCCAGCAGTTGGGGTTTCGGCCCCGACGACACCGGGGAGCTGTTTTTT. This translates into CASSWGFGPDDTGELFF. The chain couples TRBV28 to TRBJ2-2; no firm D call. The V end lost 4 bases, the J end lost 3 bases, and 18 bases lay between the germline ends. Germline V gene data show CDR1 as MDHEN and CDR2 as SYDVKM. CDR3 length equals 17 residues.